These 27 T cell receptor beta chains were sequenced from one sample in a study of identical twins. TCRdb processed the 5' RACE reads anew with MiXCR; each CDR3 protein has one entry. The sample lists fewer than 250,000 distinct CDR3 sequences, roughly a tenth occurring once. Sequenced sample: memory (CD45RO+) T cells sorted from blood. These receptors were collected from a woman aged 18-30 years in good health.

There are many counts of this clonotype. This chain uses TRBV12-3 or TRBV12-4 with TRBJ1-5; TRBD1 might be the D (6 bases). Trimming removed 7 bases at V and 0 bases at J, with 10 bases between. The CDR3 has 14 residues. The CDR3 sequence: CASTLTGSNQPQHF. CDR3 DNA: TGTGCCAGCACACTGACAGGTAGCAATCAGCCCCAGCATTTT.

This clonotype was detected ten times or more. The rearrangement joins TRBV27 to TRBJ1-5; 10 bases line up with TRBD1. Germline V gene lookup returns CDR1 MNHEY and CDR2 SMNVEV (reference sequence). The J segment lost 5 bases and the V segment lost 6 bases, leaving 4 bases of the junction unmatched. This CDR3 contains 14 residues. The CDR3 nucleotides are TGTGCCAGCAGCCGGGACAGGGGCGATCAGCCCCAGCATTTT. Translation: CASSRDRGDQPQHF.

This clonotype came up many times. CDR3 coding DNA: TGTGCCAGCAGTGATACCGGGACAGTCCCCTACGAGCAGTACTTC. It encodes CASSDTGTVPYEQYF. The chain carries TRBV25-1 and TRBJ2-7, with 7 positions matching TRBD1. This CDR3 contains 15 residues. With 3 bases clipped from V and 2 bases from J, the junction kept 7 bases outside the gene matches. Germline lookup yields CDR1 MGHDK and CDR2 SYGVNS.

This clonotype was observed a few times. The chain is built from TRBV18 and TRBJ2-3, with D tentatively TRBD1 (5 bases). The ends were cut back, 3 bases at V and 4 bases at J, with 11 bases in the middle. Germline loops: CDR1 KGHSH, CDR2 LQKENI. The CDR3 is 14 residues long. The CDR3 protein is CASSPQGGADTQYF. In DNA form, the CDR3 reads TGTGCCAGCTCACCCCAGGGTGGTGCAGATACGCAGTATTTT.

Only a few counts were recorded for this clonotype. The V gene is TRBV6-2 or TRBV6-3, the J gene TRBJ2-7; D may correspond to TRBD1 or TRBD2 (6 bases each). The ends were cut back, 0 bases at V and 5 bases at J, with 17 bases in the middle. CDR3 size: 16 residues. In germline, CDR1 is MNHEY, CDR2 SVGEGT. The CDR3 nucleotides read TGTGCCAGCAGTTACTCTGGCGTTTCGAGGGGGGACGAGCAGTACTTC. Translation gives CASSYSGVSRGDEQYF.

This clonotype was seen more than once but under ten times. The CDR3 sequence: CASTRQMNTGELFF. DNA for the CDR3: TGTGCCAGTACCCGACAAATGAACACCGGGGAGCTGTTTTTT. The chain employs TRBV19 and TRBJ2-2; the D is unclear. V was trimmed by 7 bases and J by 1 base, leaving 10 bases between them. The CDR3 loop spans 14 amino acids. Germline values: CDR1 LNHDA, CDR2 SQIVND (reference sequence).

J is TRBJ2-1 and V is TRBV12-3 or TRBV12-4, with 10 bases lining up with TRBD2. With 3 bases clipped from V and 2 bases from J, the junction kept 4 bases outside the gene matches. The CDR3 extends over 16 amino acids. The CDR3 coding sequence is TGTGCCAGCAGTTTTAAGCTAGCGGGAGCCTACAATGAGCAGTTCTTC. Its protein product is CASSFKLAGAYNEQFF.

Points on this clonotype: This may arise from a read error, as a much more abundant clone is one base away. This rearrangement joins TRBV3-1 to TRBJ2-6; possibly TRBD1 for D (5 bases). The CDR3 covers 16 residues. The V gene's germline CDR1 is LGHDT and CDR2 YNNKEL (reference sequence). As DNA, the CDR3 is TGTGCCAGCACCCACTCAGGGTCCTCTGGGGCCGACGTCCTGACTTTC. Its translation is CASTHSGSSGADVLTF.

This clonotype was detected a few times. V usage is TRBV6-6 and J usage is TRBJ2-7; TRBD2 agrees at 11 bases. The germline gives CDR1 MNHNY, CDR2 SVGAGI (reference sequence). There are 13 residues in the CDR3. Germline trimming cut 4 bases from V and 6 bases from J; bases unmatched to any gene: 2. The chain's CDR3 is CASSLLAGAEQYF. The DNA for the CDR3 is TGTGCCAGCAGTTTACTAGCGGGAGCCGAGCAGTACTTC.

This clonotype has more than one count but fewer than ten. This CDR3 is CASSFMTRLKDNEQFF. CDR3 in DNA: TGTGCCAGCAGCTTTATGACTAGGCTTAAGGACAATGAGCAGTTCTTC. V gene TRBV7-2 combines with J gene TRBJ2-1; TRBD2 might be the D (6 bases). The V end was cut by 3 bases, the J end by 5 bases, with 17 bases between. From germline, CDR1 is SGHTA and CDR2 FQGNSA. The CDR3 consists of 16 residues.

V is TRBV5-1 and J is TRBJ1-1; D unclear. Germline CDR1 and CDR2: SGHRS and YFSETQ. The V end lost 1 base, the J end lost 2 bases, and 12 bases lay between the germline ends. CDR3 length equals 15 residues. CDR3 protein: CASSLRGSTNTEAFF. CDR3 sequence (DNA): TGCGCCAGCAGCTTGCGGGGTTCAACAAACACTGAAGCTTTCTTT. The full variable domain, completed using reference TRBV5-1 and TRBJ1-1, is KAGVTQTPRYLIKTRGQQVTLSCSPISGHRSVSWYQQTPGQGLQFLFEYFSETQRNKGNFPGRFSGRQFSNSRSEMNVSTLELGDSALYLCASSLRGSTNTEAFFGQGTRLTVV.

This clonotype showed up just a few times. The chain joins TRBV2 to TRBJ2-6, with unresolved D. CDR3 size: 14 residues. V lost 2 bases and J 4 bases, leaving 6 bases between the germline ends. Germline lookup yields CDR1 SNHLY and CDR2 FYNNEI. CDR3 in amino acids: CASSELTGANVLTF. The CDR3 bases are TGTGCCAGCAGTGAATTAACCGGGGCCAACGTCCTGACTTTC. Together with reference TRBV2 and TRBJ2-6, the CDR3 gives the full variable domain: EPEVTQTPSHQVTQMGQEVILRCVPISNHLYFYWYRQILGQKVEFLVSFYNNEISEKSEIFDDQFSVERPDGSNFTLKIRSTKLEDSAMYFCASSELTGANVLTFGAGSRLTVL.

This clonotype was seen a handful of times. J is TRBJ1-5 and V is TRBV12-3 or TRBV12-4, with D unclear. The CDR3 has 14 residues. With 0 bases removed from V and 5 bases from J, the gap between germline ends came to 8 bases. Here the CDR3 reads CASSLARRDQPQHF. The CDR3 DNA follows: TGTGCCAGCAGTTTAGCGCGTCGGGATCAGCCCCAGCATTTT.

The chain recombines TRBV12-3 or TRBV12-4 with TRBJ2-3; D possibly corresponds to TRBD1 (6 bases). The CDR3 has 13 amino acids. The V end lost 7 bases, the J end lost 2 bases, and 10 bases lay between the germline ends. The CDR3 bases are TGTGCCAGCAATAAGGGGGTCACAGATACGCAGTATTTT. Protein product: CASNKGVTDTQYF.

This clonotype appeared many times. J is TRBJ2-7 and V is TRBV15, with 9 nucleotides matching TRBD1. The CDR3 consists of 17 residues. Trimming at V came to 0 bases and at J to 5 bases, leaving 11 bases not matched to a gene. Germline V lookup: CDR1 LNHNV, CDR2 YYDKDF (reference sequence). The CDR3, as DNA: TGTGCCACCAGCAGAGATCTTCCCGGGACAGGGAACAACGAGCAGTACTTC. Protein sequence: CATSRDLPGTGNNEQYF.

V gene TRBV7-6 combines with J gene TRBJ2-7, with TRBD2 identical over 11 bases. Germline CDR1 is SGHVS and CDR2 is FNYEAQ. The CDR3 covers 14 residues. J was trimmed by 5 bases and V by 5 bases; bases with no gene match: 5. The CDR3 protein is CASSVSGRAHEQYF. The CDR3 nucleotides are TGTGCCAGCAGCGTTAGCGGGAGGGCCCACGAGCAGTACTTC.

This clonotype was seen at least ten times. This chain joins TRBV29-1 and TRBJ1-2; D gene ambiguous. Germline CDR1 SQVTM, CDR2 ANQGSEA. Between the trimmed V and J ends, which lost 6 bases and 4 bases, there was a span of 15 bases. CDR3 length equals 13 residues. In nucleotides, the CDR3 is TGCAGCGTATCCAGTGTATATGGCTATGGCTACACCTTC. Protein sequence: CSVSSVYGYGYTF.

The chain recombines TRBV5-1 with TRBJ2-5, with D tentatively TRBD1 (6 bases). The CDR3 has 14 residues. Per germline, CDR1 SGHRS and CDR2 YFSETQ. The V end was cut by 6 bases, the J end by 3 bases, with 15 bases between. The CDR3 DNA reads as TGCGCCAGCAAAACCGGGACAAACAAAGAGACCCAGTACTTC. This gives the protein CASKTGTNKETQYF.

The rearrangement joins TRBV18 to TRBJ2-5; D is uncertain. There are 14 residues in the CDR3. Trimming cost V 1 base and J 2 bases, with 8 bases left between them. Per germline, CDR1 KGHSH and CDR2 LQKENI. The CDR3 DNA reads as TGTGCCAGCTCACCACAGGAACAGCAAGAGACCCAGTACTTC. Its translation: CASSPQEQQETQYF.

This clonotype has ten or more counts. CDR3 region: CSVAAVTDTQYF. Here the CDR3 DNA reads TGCAGCGTTGCAGCGGTCACAGATACGCAGTATTTT. The chain links TRBV29-1 to TRBJ2-3; perhaps TRBD2 as D (5 bases). V was cut by 4 bases and J by 2 bases, with 7 bases left in between. The CDR3 totals 12 residues. Germline V CDR1 and CDR2: SQVTM, ANQGSEA.

This clonotype appeared a few times. This rearrangement joins TRBV3-1 to TRBJ1-1, with D perhaps matching TRBD1 (5 bases). Trimming shortened V by 0 bases and J by 4 bases, and 15 bases separated the two germline ends. The CDR3 loop spans 16 amino acids. Germline CDR1 reads LGHDT; CDR2 reads YNNKEL (reference sequence). This CDR3 is CASSQEGSRQGTEAFF. The CDR3 DNA reads as TGTGCCAGCAGCCAAGAGGGTTCCCGGCAGGGCACTGAAGCTTTCTTT. The full variable domain, in which reference TRBV3-1 and TRBJ1-1 provide the parts outside the CDR3, is DTAVSQTPKYLVTQMGNDKSIKCEQNLGHDTMYWYKQDSKKFLKIMFSYNNKELIINETVPNRFSPKSPDKAHLNLHINSLELGDSAVYFCASSQEGSRQGTEAFFGQGTRLTVV.

This clonotype was observed a few times. The chain has TRBV12-3 or TRBV12-4 and TRBJ2-5; D might be TRBD2 (5 bases). The CDR3 totals 13 residues. V shed 6 bases and J shed 5 bases, with 13 bases lying between them. This CDR3 reads CASRLVGSETQYF. The DNA for the CDR3 is TGTGCCAGCAGACTAGTCGGTTCCGAGACCCAGTACTTC.

This clonotype was detected a few times. V is TRBV18 and J is TRBJ2-1; 8 bases fit TRBD2. The V segment lost 4 bases and the J segment 7 bases; nucleotides outside the gene matches: 9. Germline values: CDR1 KGHSH, CDR2 LQKENI. The CDR3 totals 15 residues. CDR3 amino acids: CASSRAVVAGNEQFF. The CDR3 nucleotides are TGTGCCAGCTCACGGGCCGTGGTAGCGGGGAATGAGCAGTTCTTC.

This clonotype was recorded a few times. The rearrangement links TRBV5-5 to TRBJ2-2; TRBD2 matches at 8 bases. The trim removed 0 bases at V and 4 bases at J, leaving 11 bases unmatched. There are 18 residues in the CDR3. Per germline, CDR1 SGHKS and CDR2 YYEKEE (reference sequence). CDR3 coding DNA: TGTGCCAGCAGCTTGGAGGTATTCCGGGAGGGTGGCACCGGGGAGCTGTTTTTT. Its translation: CASSLEVFREGGTGELFF.

The sample holds a few counts of this clonotype. The chain combines TRBV5-1 with TRBJ2-2; D is perhaps TRBD1 (6 bases). V dropped 4 bases and J dropped 1 base, with 11 bases sitting between them. CDR1 and CDR2 from the germline V gene are SGHRS and YFSETQ. CDR3 size: 15 residues. The CDR3 nucleotides read TGCGCCAGCAGCACCTGGGGACAGAACACCGGGGAGCTGTTTTTT. Amino acid sequence: CASSTWGQNTGELFF.

Many counts were recorded for this clonotype. J is TRBJ1-1 and V is TRBV5-1; tentative D call: TRBD1 (5 bases). Trimming took 3 bases from V and 0 from J, leaving 12 bases between them. Germline loops: CDR1 SGHRS, CDR2 YFSETQ. The CDR3 is 15 amino acids. CDR3 DNA sequence: TGCGCCAGCAGCTCGGGGGGGTATCTGAACACTGAAGCTTTCTTT. It yields the protein CASSSGGYLNTEAFF.

The table lists this clonotype with many counts. The chain has TRBV30 and TRBJ2-3; D may be TRBD2 (6 bases). The V end lost 5 bases, the J end lost 5 bases, and 11 bases lay between the germline ends. Germline V gene data show CDR1 as GTSNPN and CDR2 as SVGIG (reference sequence). The CDR3 has 12 residues. The CDR3 here is CAWGGLGDTQYF. As DNA, the CDR3 is TGTGCCTGGGGAGGGCTAGGAGATACGCAGTATTTT. Using reference TRBV30 and TRBJ2-3 for the parts outside the CDR3, the full variable domain is SQTIHQWPATLVQPVGSPLSLECTVEGTSNPNLYWYRQAAGRGLQLLFYSVGIGQISSEVPQNLSASRPQDRQFILSSKKLLLSDSGFYLCAWGGLGDTQYFGPGTRLTVL.